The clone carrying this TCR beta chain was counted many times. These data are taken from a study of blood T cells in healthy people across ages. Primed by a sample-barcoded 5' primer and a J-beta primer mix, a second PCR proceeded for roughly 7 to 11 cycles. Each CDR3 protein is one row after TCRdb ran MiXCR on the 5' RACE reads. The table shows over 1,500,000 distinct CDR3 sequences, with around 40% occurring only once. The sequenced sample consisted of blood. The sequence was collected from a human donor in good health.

The CDR3 region has the DNA TGTGCCAGCAGTCCACCTGCTAGCTATGAGCAGTTCTTC. Its translation: CASSPPASYEQFF. The gene calls are TRBV7-3 and TRBJ2-1; TRBD2 is a possible D gene (5 bases). The CDR3 contains 13 residues. CDR1 and CDR2 from the germline V gene are SGHTA and FQGTGA. Trimming stripped 6 bases from V and 8 bases from J, with 14 bases between.